This TCR beta chain was captured by sequencing in a study of early T cells in non-severe SARS-CoV-2 infection. Study-level background: Sequencing input comprised bulk RNA from unsorted whole blood; chain pairing was not available. General study points: VDJdb-based annotation leaned toward anti-spike CD8 responses and missed private and CD4 specificities.

Of note for this clonotype: Antigen: not known.

Individual cDNA molecules each received unique molecular identifiers attached to them. TCRdb independently ran MiXCR on the 5' RACE reads; one entry per CDR3 protein. The sample has tens of thousands of distinct CDR3 sequences, roughly 7.3% seen once. V was cut by 5 bases and J by 9 bases, with 8 bases left in between. Germline V gives CDR1 MDHEN, CDR2 SYDVKM. The length of the CDR3 is 11 residues. J is TRBJ1-5 and V is TRBV28; D call uncertain. Sequencing input: whole blood. The sequence was obtained from an adult who was a healthcare worker with PCR-confirmed SARS-CoV-2 infection or an uninfected control (not recorded which). CDR3 amino acids: CASSRFGPQHF. As DNA, the CDR3 is TGTGCCAGCAGTCGATTTGGGCCCCAGCATTTT.